The following is a T cell receptor (beta chain) sequence with its context. Its target is unknown. The CDR3 runs to 16 residues. The V gene lost 4 bases and the J gene lost 10 bases, with 20 bases spanning the gap. This specimen belongs to a study of response to subunit inactivated influenza vaccine. Findings and limits, study-wide: Seasonal influenza vaccination, on each occasion, was suggested by the authors to recruit few new T cells.

TCRdb reanalysed the RT-PCR reads using MiXCR and keeps one entry per CDR3 protein. The sample holds about 480,000 distinct CDR3 sequences, about 25% seen once. The source was CD4+ T cells sorted from PBMCs, collected 4 to 6 days after vaccination. The chain carries TRBV12-3 or TRBV12-4 and TRBJ1-6; D is possibly TRBD1 (6 bases). The origin of this receptor is a man over 45 who received an inactivated influenza vaccine. CDR3 coding DNA: TGTGCCAGCAGTTCCCTAGGGCCCTGGAGGGGGTCACCCCTCCACTTT. Amino acids: CASSSLGPWRGSPLHF.